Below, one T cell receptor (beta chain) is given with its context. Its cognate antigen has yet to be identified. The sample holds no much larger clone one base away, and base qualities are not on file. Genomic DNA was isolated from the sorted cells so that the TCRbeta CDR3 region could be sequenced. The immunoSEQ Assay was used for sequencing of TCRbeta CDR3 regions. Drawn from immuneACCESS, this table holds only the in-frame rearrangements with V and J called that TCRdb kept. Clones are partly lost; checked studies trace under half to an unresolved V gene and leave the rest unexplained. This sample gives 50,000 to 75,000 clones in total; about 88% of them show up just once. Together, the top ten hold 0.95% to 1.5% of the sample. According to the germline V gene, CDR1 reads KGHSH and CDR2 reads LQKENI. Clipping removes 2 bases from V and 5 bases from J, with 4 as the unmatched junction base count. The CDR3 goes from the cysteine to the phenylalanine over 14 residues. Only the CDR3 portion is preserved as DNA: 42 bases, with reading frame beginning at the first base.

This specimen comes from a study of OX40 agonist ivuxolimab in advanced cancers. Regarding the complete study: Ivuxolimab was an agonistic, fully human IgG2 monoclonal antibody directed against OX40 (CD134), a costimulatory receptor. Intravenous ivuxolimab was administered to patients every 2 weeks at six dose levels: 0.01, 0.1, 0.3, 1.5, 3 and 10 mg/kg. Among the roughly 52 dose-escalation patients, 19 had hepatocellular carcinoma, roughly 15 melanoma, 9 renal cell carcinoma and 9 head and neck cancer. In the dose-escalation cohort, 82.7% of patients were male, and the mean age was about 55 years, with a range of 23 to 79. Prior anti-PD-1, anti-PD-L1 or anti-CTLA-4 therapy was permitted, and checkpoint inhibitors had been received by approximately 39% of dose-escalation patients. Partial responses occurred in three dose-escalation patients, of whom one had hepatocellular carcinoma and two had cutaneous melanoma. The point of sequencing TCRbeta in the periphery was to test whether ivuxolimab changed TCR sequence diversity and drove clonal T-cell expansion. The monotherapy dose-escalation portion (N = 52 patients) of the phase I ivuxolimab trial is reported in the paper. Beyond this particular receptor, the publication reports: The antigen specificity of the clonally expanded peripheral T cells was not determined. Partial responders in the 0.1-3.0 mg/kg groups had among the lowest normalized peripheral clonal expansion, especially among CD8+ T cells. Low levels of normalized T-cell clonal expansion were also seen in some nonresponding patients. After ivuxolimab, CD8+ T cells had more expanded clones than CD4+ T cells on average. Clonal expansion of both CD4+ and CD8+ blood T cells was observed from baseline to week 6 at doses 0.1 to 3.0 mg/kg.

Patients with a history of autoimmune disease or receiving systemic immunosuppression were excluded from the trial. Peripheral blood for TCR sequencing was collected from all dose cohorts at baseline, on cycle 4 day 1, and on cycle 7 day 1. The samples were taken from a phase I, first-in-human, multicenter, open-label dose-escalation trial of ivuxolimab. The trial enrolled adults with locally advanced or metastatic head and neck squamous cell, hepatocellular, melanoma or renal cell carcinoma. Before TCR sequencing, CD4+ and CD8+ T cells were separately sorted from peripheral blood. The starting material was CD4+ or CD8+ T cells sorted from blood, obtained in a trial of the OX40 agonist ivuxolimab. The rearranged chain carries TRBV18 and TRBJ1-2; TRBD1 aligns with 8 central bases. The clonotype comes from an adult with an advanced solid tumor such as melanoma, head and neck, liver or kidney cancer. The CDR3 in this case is CASSPRTGRYGYTF. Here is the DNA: TGTGCCAGCTCACCAAGGACAGGGAGGTATGGCTACACCTTC.